The TCR beta chain under discussion was sequenced for a study of T cell changes during pregnancy in multiple sclerosis. Assay used: immunoSEQ multiplex PCR; TCRdb lists only in-frame clones, some missing. The sample contains 55,000 to 80,000 clones, roughly 90% of which appear only once. Germline V gives CDR1 MGHRA, CDR2 YSYEKL. Germline trimming cut 1 base from V and 3 bases from J; bases unmatched to any gene: 4. This CDR3 has 16 residues. The sequences come from peripheral blood, collected after pregnancy. This clonotype originated in a female donor in good health, enrolled as a control in a pregnancy study. The chain combines TRBV4-1 with TRBJ1-5, with TRBD1 matching 9 bases. The chain's CDR3 is CASSQGVQGANQPQHF. In nucleotides, the CDR3 is TGCGCCAGCAGCCAAGGGGTACAGGGGGCCAATCAGCCCCAGCATTTT.